This T cell receptor beta chain was found in a study of graft-versus-host responses after intestinal transplantation. Study context: Each recipient received a multivisceral, liver-intestinal, or isolated intestinal graft. The study's findings and limits: Allografts carried high graft-versus-host to host-versus-graft clonal ratios in patients having graft-donor T cell macrochimerism.

Points on this clone: The antigen remains undetermined.

Here immunoSEQ multiplex PCR was the method, and the copy in TCRdb shows in-frame clones only, minus some. This table holds 75,000 to 100,000 clones, around 90% found once. Germline CDR1 MNHEY, CDR2 SVGAGI. The V end lost 2 bases, the J end lost 7 bases, and 5 bases lay between the germline ends. The CDR3 is 11 residues long. This clonotype was sampled from a human patient who received an intestinal transplant, so some T cells may come from the graft donor. V gene TRBV6-5 combines with J gene TRBJ1-1; D is perhaps TRBD1 (5 bases). Material: PBMCs, obtained 453 days after intestinal transplant. The CDR3 bases are TGTGCCAGCAGTTACGGACATGAAGCTTTCTTT. This translates into CASSYGHEAFF.